The entry below gives a single T cell receptor beta chain sequence along with its context. Its antigen is not identified. Per germline, CDR1 SGHTA and CDR2 FQGTGA. The junction had 5 bases not matched to a gene; V was cut back by 4 bases and J by 6 bases. The CDR3 is 14 amino acids. TCRdb's table, derived via immunoSEQ multiplex PCR, lists solely in-frame clones and lacks some. The sample has over 150,000 clones, about 88% seen once. This sample is part of a study of T cell responses to AZD1222 COVID-19 vaccine. Overall study results and limits: In a largely white British group with more females than males, clonal diversity was possibly underestimated.

The sequence derives from an adult in good health. The sequenced sample was peripheral blood, obtained on day 0 of AZD1222 vaccination. The gene calls are TRBV7-3 and TRBJ1-2, with 10 bases that match TRBD1. As DNA, the CDR3 is TGTGCCAGCAGCTCGGGACAGGGGTTGGATGGCTACACCTTC. It is translated as CASSSGQGLDGYTF.